These 19 T cell receptor beta chains were all obtained from the same sample, sequenced in a study of blood T cells in healthy people across ages. A second PCR of about 6 to 12 cycles used a sample-barcoded 5' primer and a J-beta primer mix. Each CDR3 protein gets one entry after TCRdb re-called the 5' RACE reads with MiXCR. The sample holds more than 650,000 distinct CDR3 sequences, around 25% seen once. These data were also reused for a study on T cells of mothers and their children.

Sequenced material: blood. These receptors were obtained from a boy aged 5-17 years in good health.

Here the CDR3 DNA reads TGTGCCAGCAGCGTAGGAGGCGAGGGCACAGATACGCAGTATTTT. Residues: CASSVGGEGTDTQYF. The rearrangement uses TRBV9 and TRBJ2-3, with D hard to call. The CDR3 is made up of 15 amino acids. Trimming left V 0 bases short and J 1 base short, with 9 bases between. Germline values: CDR1 SGDLS, CDR2 YYNGEE.

Only a few counts were recorded for this clonotype. The J gene is TRBJ1-2, the V gene TRBV20-1; no firm D call. The CDR3 extends over 16 amino acids. Trimming shortened V by 0 bases and J by 5 bases, and 19 bases separated the two germline ends. Germline CDR1 and CDR2: DFQATT and SNEGSKA (reference sequence). CDR3: CSARDTAGTYVYGYTF. The CDR3 DNA reads as TGCAGTGCTAGAGATACGGCAGGCACCTACGTTTATGGCTACACCTTC.

CDR3 region: CASTLMDGNTEAFF. The DNA for the CDR3 is TGTGCCAGCACTCTAATGGACGGGAACACTGAAGCTTTCTTT. The rearrangement links TRBV2 to TRBJ1-1; unclear D gene. The CDR3 consists of 14 residues. The V and J ends lost 7 bases and 1 base respectively, with 13 bases between them. Germline CDR1 reads SNHLY; CDR2 reads FYNNEI. The full variable domain, in which reference TRBV2 and TRBJ1-1 provide the parts outside the CDR3, is EPEVTQTPSHQVTQMGQEVILRCVPISNHLYFYWYRQILGQKVEFLVSFYNNEISEKSEIFDDQFSVERPDGSNFTLKIRSTKLEDSAMYFCASTLMDGNTEAFFGQGTRLTVV.

The chain recombines TRBV20-1 with TRBJ1-5; D remains unclear. This CDR3 comprises 13 residues. V dropped 8 bases and J dropped 3 bases, with 14 bases sitting between them. The germline V gene has CDR1 DFQATT and CDR2 SNEGSKA (reference sequence). DNA of the CDR3: TGCAGTACCGAGGAACCGAACAATCAGCCCCAGCATTTT. This sequence encodes CSTEEPNNQPQHF.

The chain carries TRBV27 and TRBJ1-2; D is possibly TRBD1 (5 bases). Germline V gene sequence: CDR1 MNHEY, CDR2 SMNVEV (reference sequence). This CDR3 comprises 12 residues. V gave up 7 bases and J gave up 3 bases, with 9 bases separating them. CDR3 in amino acids: CASKTGDYGYTF. CDR3 coding DNA: TGTGCCAGCAAAACGGGGGACTATGGCTACACCTTC.

The table lists this clonotype with a few counts. J is TRBJ2-4 and V is TRBV28; tentative D call: TRBD1 (6 bases). The V gene's germline CDR1 is MDHEN and CDR2 SYDVKM. The germline V and J ends were trimmed by 1 base and 2 bases, with 18 bases remaining between them. The CDR3 spans 18 residues. Here the CDR3 DNA reads TGTGCCAGCAGTTTATACACGGGGATCCGGGACACCAAAAACATTCAGTACTTC. Translation gives CASSLYTGIRDTKNIQYF.

This clonotype was found a few times. The rearrangement joins TRBV12-3 or TRBV12-4 to TRBJ1-2; possible D gene TRBD1, 5 bases. Trimming shortened V by 6 bases and J by 8 bases, and 13 bases separated the two germline ends. The CDR3 has 12 residues. CDR3 protein: CASRRGPMGYTF. The DNA of the CDR3 is TGTGCCAGCAGACGGGGCCCCATGGGCTACACCTTC.

The chain uses TRBV5-1 and TRBJ2-5; 15 bases fit TRBD2. The DNA matches TRBJ2-1 better at its end, which makes the J call doubtful. The CDR3 consists of 16 residues. Germline CDR1 is SGHRS and CDR2 is YFSETQ. CDR3 loop: CASSPGLAGGPNEQFF. CDR3 DNA: TGCGCCAGCAGCCCCGGACTAGCGGGGGGGCCGAATGAGCAGTTCTTC.

The CDR3 DNA is TGTGCCAGCGGGGACAGGGGGTTGAGGGAAAAACTGTTTTTT. Its translation: CASGDRGLREKLFF. The genes are TRBV2 and TRBJ1-4; 11 bases are a match to TRBD1. V shed 8 bases and J 8 bases; nucleotides not matched to a gene: 7. CDR1 is SNHLY, CDR2 FYNNEI, per germline. The CDR3 covers 14 residues.

V is TRBV12-3 or TRBV12-4 and J is TRBJ1-4, with D unresolved. V lost 3 bases and J lost 3, with 8 bases in between. The CDR3 spans 14 residues. CDR3: CASSFSTANEKLFF. CDR3 nucleotide sequence: TGTGCCAGCAGTTTTTCGACCGCTAATGAAAAACTGTTTTTT.

This clonotype has more than one count but fewer than ten. The chain couples TRBV20-1 to TRBJ1-4; D is uncertain. V was shortened by 3 bases and J by 7 bases, with 27 bases between the two germline ends. Per the germline V gene, CDR1 is DFQATT and CDR2 is SNEGSKA (reference sequence). The CDR3 runs 18 residues. CDR3 nucleotide sequence: TGCAGTGCTAGCCCAGTCGGAGGGAAGGGTCCTTTGGGTGAAAAACTGTTTTTT. It is translated as CSASPVGGKGPLGEKLFF.

As for this clonotype: One end of the junction is discordant with germline, which a read error may explain. The genes are TRBV9 and TRBJ2-5; 7 positions match TRBD2. Germline V gene lookup returns CDR1 SGDLS and CDR2 YYNGEE. The CDR3 length is 15 residues. The CDR3 bases are TGTGCCAGCAGCGTAGGGAACGGGGAGCGGGGTGAGCAGTCCTTC. Protein product: CASSVGNGERGEQSF.

The chain uses TRBV10-3 and TRBJ1-2; 8 positions agree with TRBD1. This CDR3 region has 12 residues. Germline V gives CDR1 ENHRY, CDR2 SYGVKD. The V segment lost 8 bases and the J segment 6 bases; nucleotides outside the gene matches: 5. The CDR3 region has the DNA TGTGCCATCGCCGGGACAGGACATGGCTACACCTTC. It codes for CAIAGTGHGYTF.

J is TRBJ2-3 and V is TRBV6-8; TRBD1 agrees at 10 bases. The length of the CDR3 is 14 residues. Unmatched junction bases numbered 4, after V lost 6 bases and J lost 4 bases. Germline V gene data show CDR1 as MNHGY and CDR2 as SAAAGT. The CDR3, as DNA: TGTGCCAGCAGCGACAGGGGGCTCCCAGATACGCAGTATTTT. Protein sequence: CASSDRGLPDTQYF.

This clonotype was counted only a few times. The rearrangement links TRBV19 to TRBJ2-6; D is perhaps TRBD1 (6 bases). The CDR3 has 15 amino acids. Germline assignment: CDR1 LNHDA and CDR2 SQIVND (reference sequence). V lost 2 bases to trimming and J lost 4 bases, with 9 bases between them. The CDR3 DNA sequence: TGTGCCAGTAGTATAACAGGGTACGGGGCCAACGTCCTGACTTTC. It codes for CASSITGYGANVLTF.

J is TRBJ2-5 and V is TRBV29-1; 9 bases fit TRBD2. V gave up 7 bases and J gave up 1 base; unmatched junction bases: 4. Per the germline V gene, CDR1 is SQVTM and CDR2 is ANQGSEA. CDR3 length: 13 residues. The CDR3 spells CSGGGGAQETQYF. CDR3 bases: TGCAGCGGGGGCGGGGGGGCCCAAGAGACCCAGTACTTC.

V is TRBV4-2 and J is TRBJ2-7; 10 bases align to TRBD2. CDR3 length: 16 amino acids. Germline V gene data show CDR1 as LGHNA and CDR2 as YNFKEQ. V lost 0 bases and J lost 6; bases outside the gene matches: 8. In DNA, the CDR3 is TGTGCCAGCAGCCAAGAGGTCAGCGGGGGGGCGTCCGAGCAGTACTTC. Its translation is CASSQEVSGGASEQYF.

The chain has TRBV10-1 and TRBJ1-3; unclear D gene. V was cut by 2 bases and J by 2 bases, with 13 bases left in between. This CDR3 region has 16 residues. In germline, CDR1 is WNHNN, CDR2 SYGVQD (reference sequence). The CDR3 DNA is TGCGCCAGCAGTGAGCGTCAGGATCAACCTGGAAACACCATATATTTT. Encoded protein: CASSERQDQPGNTIYF.

The count of this clonotype is one. V gene TRBV20-1 combines with J gene TRBJ1-1; 9 bases are shared with TRBD1. Germline-derived CDR1 and CDR2 are DFQATT and SNEGSKA (reference sequence). This CDR3 has 11 amino acids. V lost 3 bases, J lost 14 bases, and 7 bases stayed unmatched. The CDR3 DNA reads TGCAGTGCTAGGATCACAGGGGGCGGGTTCTTT. It codes for CSARITGGGFF.